These T cell receptor beta chains were read from a single sample in a study of CD8 T cells in Susac syndrome. Each CDR3 protein gets one entry after TCRdb re-called the immunoSEQ multiplex PCR reads with MiXCR. Altogether about 83,000 distinct CDR3 sequences are present, 95% to 97% being singletons, with the ten largest covering about 0.39%. The sample was CD8+ T cells from PBMCs. These receptors were obtained from a human donor with Susac syndrome. CDR3s include the opening cysteine and the closing phenylalanine or tryptophan. The D gene is left open where the match is weak. The size field is filled for only some rows; it gives once, few, many or a size class.

J,size,D,V,DNA,CDR3
TRBJ2-7,-,-,TRBV7-9,TGTGCGACCTTTAATACCATCTACGAGCAGTACTTC,CATFNTIYEQYF
TRBJ2-2,-,TRBD2,TRBV12-3/TRBV12-4,TGTGCCAGCAGTACAACAATGGGACTAGCCACCGGGGAGCTGTTTTTT,CASSTTMGLATGELFF
TRBJ2-7,-,TRBD2,TRBV20-1,TGCAGTGCTACAACGGGAGGACCCTACGAGCAGTACTTC,CSATTGGPYEQYF
TRBJ2-7,-,-,TRBV11-1,TGTGCCAGCAGCCTCGGGACTCTCACCTACGAGCAGTACTTC,CASSLGTLTYEQYF
TRBJ2-2,-,-,TRBV5-6,TGTGCCAGCAGCGATACATACACCGGGGAGCTGTTTTTT,CASSDTYTGELFF
TRBJ2-1,-,-,TRBV6-2/TRBV6-3,TGTGCCAGCAGTTACTCCCCCAGCGGAGGTCTGAATGAGCAGTTCTTC,CASSYSPSGGLNEQFF
TRBJ2-7,-,-,TRBV4-3,TGCGCCAGCAGCCAAGAGCTCCAGGGATTGCACGAGCAGTACTTC,CASSQELQGLHEQYF
TRBJ2-5,-,-,TRBV20-1,TGCAGTGCTAGAGAAGGGATCGAAGGACTGGAGACCCAGTACTTC,CSAREGIEGLETQYF
TRBJ1-2,-,-,TRBV19,TGTGCCAGTAGTATCCGGGCAGCTTTCCCAGCGATCCTCGACTATGGCTACACCTTC,CASSIRAAFPAILDYGYTF
TRBJ1-1,-,-,TRBV7-6,TGTGCCAGCAGCCCTAGCATAGGCACTGAAGCTTTCTTT,CASSPSIGTEAFF
TRBJ2-6,once,-,TRBV4-3,TGCGCCAGCAGCCAAGATCCGGTAGCTGGGGCCAACGTCCTGACTTTC,CASSQDPVAGANVLTF
TRBJ1-5,-,-,TRBV4-3,TGCGCCAGCAGCCCATCATGGTACCCAAATCAGCCCCAGCATTTT,CASSPSWYPNQPQHF
TRBJ1-6,once,-,TRBV6-4,TGTGCCAGCAGTGACTCAGGAAATTCACCCCTCCACTTT,CASSDSGNSPLHF
TRBJ2-1,-,-,TRBV7-9,TGTGCCAGCACCCCACCCCCCCCGCGCTCCTACAATGAGCAGTTCTTC,CASTPPPPRSYNEQFF
TRBJ2-5,-,TRBD2,TRBV7-8,TGTGCCAGCAGCCTGTGGCGGGGGGAAGAGACCCAGTACTTC,CASSLWRGEETQYF
TRBJ2-1,-,TRBD2,TRBV7-2,TGTGCCAGCAGCCCAGGAGCGGGGGGGCAGTTCTTC,CASSPGAGGQFF
TRBJ1-5,-,-,TRBV3-1,TGTGCCAGCAGCCAAGGGGCAGGGAGTATCAATCAGCCCCAGCATTTT,CASSQGAGSINQPQHF
TRBJ2-5,-,TRBD2,TRBV27,TGTGCCAGCAGTTTAGGGCTAGCGGGGGGGATTCGAGAGACCCAGTACTTC,CASSLGLAGGIRETQYF
TRBJ2-3,-,-,TRBV7-6,TGTGCCAGCAGCCTACCAACACCTAGTCAGGCGCAGTATTTT,CASSLPTPSQAQYF
TRBJ2-7,once,TRBD2,TRBV5-1,TGCGCCAGCAGCTGGGGGATTAGCGGGGGGTCCTCCTACGAGCAGTACTTC,CASSWGISGGSSYEQYF
TRBJ2-7,-,TRBD2,TRBV7-2,TGTGCCAGCAGCCCTACTAGCGGGTACTCCTACGAGCAGTACTTC,CASSPTSGYSYEQYF
TRBJ2-5,-,-,TRBV19,TGTGCCAGTAGCATGCAGCTGATGATTAACCAAGAGACCCAGTACTTC,CASSMQLMINQETQYF
TRBJ1-3,-,-,TRBV6-5,TGTGCCAGCAGGATTGGACAGAGCTCTGGAAACACCATATATTTT,CASRIGQSSGNTIYF
TRBJ2-7,-,TRBD1,TRBV20-1,TGCAGTGCTAGGCCCGGGACAGGGGTTTTCGAGCAGTACTTC,CSARPGTGVFEQYF
TRBJ2-5,-,-,TRBV13,TGTGCCAGCAGCTTGCGGGGTGTTGAAGAGACCCAGTACTTC,CASSLRGVEETQYF
TRBJ2-1,-,TRBD2,TRBV20-1,TGCAGTGCTTTCTGGACTAGCGGGAATGAGCAGTTCTTC,CSAFWTSGNEQFF
TRBJ1-2,-,-,TRBV6-2/TRBV6-3,TGTGCCAGCAGTCAAGACAGCTTCTATGGCTACACCTTC,CASSQDSFYGYTF
TRBJ1-1,-,-,TRBV7-9,TGTGCCAGCAGCCTCCCCCTGGACACTGAAGCTTTCTTT,CASSLPLDTEAFF
TRBJ1-6,-,-,TRBV29-1,TGCAGCGTTGACGTTACTGATTCACCCCTCCACTTT,CSVDVTDSPLHF
TRBJ2-7,-,-,TRBV9,TGTGCCAGCAGCGTAGATCGGGGGGCTGGCGAGCAGTACTTC,CASSVDRGAGEQYF
TRBJ2-6,-,-,TRBV18,TGTGCCAGCTCTCCGCCACTTACGGATCGCTCTGGGGCCAACGTCCTGACTTTC,CASSPPLTDRSGANVLTF
TRBJ1-1,-,-,TRBV14,TGTGCCAGCAGCCACTGCGGAAGAGGGAGGAACACTGAAGCTTTCTTT,CASSHCGRGRNTEAFF
TRBJ2-5,-,TRBD2,TRBV4-1,TGCGCCAGCAGCCAAGCAGGAGGACTAGACCAAGAGACCCAGTACTTC,CASSQAGGLDQETQYF
TRBJ2-3,-,-,TRBV7-9,TGTGCCAGCAGCTCCACTCCGACAGTAAGCACAGATACGCAGTATTTT,CASSSTPTVSTDTQYF
TRBJ2-1,-,-,TRBV29-1,TGCAGCGTTCGGACAGCCAGCTCCTACAATGAGCAGTTCTTC,CSVRTASSYNEQFF
TRBJ1-5,-,TRBD1,TRBV18,TGTGCCAGCTCATGGACAGGAGGCAATCAGCCCCAGCATTTT,CASSWTGGNQPQHF
TRBJ2-1,-,TRBD1,TRBV20-1,TGCAGTGCTAGAGGTACAGGGGGCCACTACAATGAGCAGTTCTTC,CSARGTGGHYNEQFF
TRBJ1-2,-,-,TRBV27,TGTGCCAGCAGCATCAGCCCAGGGAATGGCTACACCTTC,CASSISPGNGYTF
TRBJ2-3,-,TRBD1,TRBV5-1,TGCGCCAGCAGCTTGGGACAGGGGACCACAGATACGCAGTATTTT,CASSLGQGTTDTQYF
TRBJ2-7,-,-,TRBV6-6,TGTGCCAGCAGTTACAAGGGACTTGGCTCCTACGAGCAGTACTTC,CASSYKGLGSYEQYF
TRBJ2-5,-,-,TRBV7-9,TGTGCCAGCAGTAGCAGGGGATCGGAGACCCAGTACTTC,CASSSRGSETQYF
TRBJ2-5,once,-,TRBV28,TGTGCCAGCTCCGCTACATGGGGGAGTGGGGAGACCCAGTACTTC,CASSATWGSGETQYF
TRBJ1-5,-,-,TRBV4-1,TGCGCCAGCAGCCATGGGGGCAATCAGCCCCAGCATTTT,CASSHGGNQPQHF
TRBJ2-1,-,-,TRBV4-3,TGCGCCAGCAGCCAAGATTGGGCAGGCGGGTCCTACAATGAGCAGTTCTTC,CASSQDWAGGSYNEQFF
TRBJ2-2,-,-,TRBV7-9,TGTGCCAGCAGCGTCGCGTGGCACACCGGGGAGCTGTTTTTT,CASSVAWHTGELFF
TRBJ2-3,once,TRBD2,TRBV4-3,TGCGCCAGCAGCCAAGACCAGCGGGGGTCAGATACGCAGTATTTT,CASSQDQRGSDTQYF
TRBJ2-1,-,-,TRBV20-1,TGCAGTGCTCGCCGAGAATTTTACCCGGGAGCTGAGCCGACCTACAATGAGCAGTTCTTC,CSARREFYPGAEPTYNEQFF
TRBJ2-1,-,-,TRBV9,TGTGCCAGCAGCGTAGAGGGCGGTGGGGACAATGAGCAGTTCTTC,CASSVEGGGDNEQFF
TRBJ2-5,-,-,TRBV7-9,TGTGCCAGCAGCCCGCCGGGGTTCGGAGAGACCCAGTACTTC,CASSPPGFGETQYF
TRBJ2-1,-,-,TRBV29-1,TGCAGCGTAGGTACTTACAATGAGCAGTTCTTC,CSVGTYNEQFF
TRBJ2-7,-,-,TRBV7-9,TGTGCCAGCAGCCCTCGCGGGAACGAGCAGTACTTC,CASSPRGNEQYF
TRBJ2-2,once,-,TRBV29-1,TGCAGCGTTGCACAAGAGAACACCGGGGAGCTGTTTTTT,CSVAQENTGELFF
TRBJ2-5,-,-,TRBV7-7,TGTGCTAGCAGCCCTCGGACAGTTTCGGCATTAGAGACCCAGTACTTC,CASSPRTVSALETQYF
TRBJ2-3,-,TRBD1,TRBV2,TGTGCCAGCAGTCCTGGGACAGGGTCGACAGATACGCAGTATTTT,CASSPGTGSTDTQYF
TRBJ2-3,-,TRBD2,TRBV4-3,TGCGCCAGCAGCCAAGGGGGACTAGCGGGAGGGGACGCAGATACGCAGTATTTT,CASSQGGLAGGDADTQYF
TRBJ2-1,-,TRBD2,TRBV20-1,TGCAGTGCTAGAGAAACTATGACTAGCGGGTACAATGAGCAGTTCTTC,CSARETMTSGYNEQFF
TRBJ1-2,-,-,TRBV6-6,TGTGCCAGTGGCGGGCGGCCAAGGGGCTACACCTTC,CASGGRPRGYTF